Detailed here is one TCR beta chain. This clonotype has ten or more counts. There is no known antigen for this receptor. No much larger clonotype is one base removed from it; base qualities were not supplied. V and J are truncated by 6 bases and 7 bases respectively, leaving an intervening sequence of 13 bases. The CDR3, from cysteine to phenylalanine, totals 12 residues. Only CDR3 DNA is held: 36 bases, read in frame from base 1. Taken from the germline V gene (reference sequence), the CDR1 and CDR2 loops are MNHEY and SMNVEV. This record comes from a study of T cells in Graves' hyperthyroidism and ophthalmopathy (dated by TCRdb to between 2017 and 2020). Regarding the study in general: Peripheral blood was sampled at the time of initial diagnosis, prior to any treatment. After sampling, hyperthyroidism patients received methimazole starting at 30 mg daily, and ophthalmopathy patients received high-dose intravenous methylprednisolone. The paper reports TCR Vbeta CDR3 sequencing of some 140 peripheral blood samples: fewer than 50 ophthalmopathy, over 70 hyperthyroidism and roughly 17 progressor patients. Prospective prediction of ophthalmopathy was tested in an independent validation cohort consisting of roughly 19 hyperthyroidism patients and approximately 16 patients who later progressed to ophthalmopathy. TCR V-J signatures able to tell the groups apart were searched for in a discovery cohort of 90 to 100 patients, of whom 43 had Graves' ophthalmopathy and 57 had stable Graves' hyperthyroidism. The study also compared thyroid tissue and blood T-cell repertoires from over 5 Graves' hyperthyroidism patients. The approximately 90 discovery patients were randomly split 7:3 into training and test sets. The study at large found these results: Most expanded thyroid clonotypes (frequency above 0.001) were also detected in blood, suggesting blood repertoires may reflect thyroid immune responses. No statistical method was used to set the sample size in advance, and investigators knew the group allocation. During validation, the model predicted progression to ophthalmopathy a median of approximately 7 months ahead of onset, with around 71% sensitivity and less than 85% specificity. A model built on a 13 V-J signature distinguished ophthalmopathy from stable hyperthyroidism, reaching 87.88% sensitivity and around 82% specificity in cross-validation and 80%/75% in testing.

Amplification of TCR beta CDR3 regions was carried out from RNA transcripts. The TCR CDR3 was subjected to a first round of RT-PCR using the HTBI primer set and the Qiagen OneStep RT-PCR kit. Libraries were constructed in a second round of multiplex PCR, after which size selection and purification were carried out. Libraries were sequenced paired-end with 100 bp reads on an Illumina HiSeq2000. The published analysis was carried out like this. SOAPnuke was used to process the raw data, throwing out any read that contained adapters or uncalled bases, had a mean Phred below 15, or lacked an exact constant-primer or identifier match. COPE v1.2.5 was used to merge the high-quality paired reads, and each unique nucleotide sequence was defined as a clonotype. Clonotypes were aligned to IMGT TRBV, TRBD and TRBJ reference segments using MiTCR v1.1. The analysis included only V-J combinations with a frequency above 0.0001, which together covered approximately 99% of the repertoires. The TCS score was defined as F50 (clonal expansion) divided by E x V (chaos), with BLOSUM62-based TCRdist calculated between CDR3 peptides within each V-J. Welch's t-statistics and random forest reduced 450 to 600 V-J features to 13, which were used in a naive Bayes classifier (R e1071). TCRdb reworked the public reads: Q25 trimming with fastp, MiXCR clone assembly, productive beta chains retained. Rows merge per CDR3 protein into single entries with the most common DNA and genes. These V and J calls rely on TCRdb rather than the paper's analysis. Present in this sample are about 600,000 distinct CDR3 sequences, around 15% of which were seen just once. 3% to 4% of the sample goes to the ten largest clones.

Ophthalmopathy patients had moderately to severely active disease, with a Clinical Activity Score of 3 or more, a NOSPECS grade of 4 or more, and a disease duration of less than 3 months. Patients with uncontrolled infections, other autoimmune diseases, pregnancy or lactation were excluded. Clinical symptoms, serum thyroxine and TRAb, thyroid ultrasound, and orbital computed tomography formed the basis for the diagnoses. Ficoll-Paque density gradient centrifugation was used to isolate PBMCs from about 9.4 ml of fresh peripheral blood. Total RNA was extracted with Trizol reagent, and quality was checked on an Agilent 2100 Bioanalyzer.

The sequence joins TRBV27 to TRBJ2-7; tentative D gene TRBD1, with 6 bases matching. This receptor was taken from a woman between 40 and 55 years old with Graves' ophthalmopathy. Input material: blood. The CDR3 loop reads CASRLGRGEQYF. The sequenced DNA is TGTGCCAGCAGGCTCGGCAGGGGAGAGCAGTACTTC.